These 12 T cell receptor beta chains were all obtained from the same sample, sequenced in a study of graft-versus-host responses after intestinal transplantation. TCRdb's copy holds only in-frame clones and misses some; the assay was immunoSEQ multiplex PCR. Here the sample spans about 45,000 clones, 90% to 95% being singletons. This specimen consisted of PBMCs, obtained 524 days after transplant. The origin of the receptors is a human patient who received an intestinal transplant, so some T cells may come from the graft donor.

CDR3: CASSKKGASRTRKETQYF. As DNA, the CDR3 is TGTGCCAGCAGCAAAAAAGGTGCTTCTCGGACTAGAAAAGAGACCCAGTACTTC. This rearrangement joins TRBV21-1 to TRBJ2-5; the table gives TRBD2 as D, unverified against the DNA. TRBV21-1 corresponds to a pseudogene. The CDR3 has 18 residues.

This chain links TRBV6-1 with TRBJ1-1; the match to TRBD1 covers 9 bases. The germline V gene has CDR1 MNHNS and CDR2 SASEGT. The CDR3 runs 14 residues. V dropped 3 bases and J dropped 4; count of bases not matched to a gene: 3. The CDR3, as DNA: TGTGCCAGCAGTGACCACAGGGGGCTCACTGAAGCTTTCTTT. Amino acids: CASSDHRGLTEAFF.

The chain employs TRBV5-1 and TRBJ2-5; 7 bases line up with TRBD2. V shed 2 bases, J shed 7 bases, and the junction held 5 bases outside the gene matches. The CDR3 length is 13 residues. CDR1 is SGHRS and CDR2 is YFSETQ in the germline V gene. The CDR3 reads CASSFRLAWTQYF. CDR3 coding DNA: TGCGCCAGCAGCTTTCGACTAGCATGGACCCAGTACTTC. The full variable domain, its missing parts supplied by reference TRBV5-1 and TRBJ2-5, is KAGVTQTPRYLIKTRGQQVTLSCSPISGHRSVSWYQQTPGQGLQFLFEYFSETQRNKGNFPGRFSGRQFSNSRSEMNVSTLELGDSALYLCASSFRLAWTQYFGPGTRLLVL.

The chain's CDR3 is CASSINRGRNTEAFF. CDR3 in DNA: TGTGCCAGCAGCATTAACAGGGGCCGGAACACTGAAGCTTTCTTT. The chain joins TRBV27 to TRBJ1-1, with 7 bases identical to TRBD1. The length of the CDR3 is 15 residues. From germline, CDR1 is MNHEY and CDR2 SMNVEV (reference sequence). After removal of 6 bases from V and 1 base from J, the junction contained 8 bases not matched to a gene.

The gene calls are TRBV6-5 and TRBJ1-1; D call uncertain. In germline, CDR1 is MNHEY, CDR2 SVGAGI. The CDR3 has 13 residues. Between the trimmed V and J ends, which lost 2 bases and 9 bases, there was a span of 13 bases. The CDR3, as DNA: TGTGCCAGCAGTTACCAGGAGGGATTGCAAGCTTTCTTT. Amino acid sequence: CASSYQEGLQAFF.

This clone turned up a few times. The rearrangement uses TRBV7-9 and TRBJ2-7; 9 bases match TRBD1. Germline CDR1 and CDR2: SEHNR and FQNEAQ (reference sequence). With V trimmed by 5 bases and J by 2 bases, 4 bases remained unmatched. This CDR3 contains 14 residues. In DNA form, the CDR3 reads TGTGCCAGCAGCCCGGACAGGGGCCCCTACGAGCAGTACTTC. Its protein product is CASSPDRGPYEQYF.

This chain's CDR3 is CASSSRTSGRSTDTQYF. The CDR3 DNA reads TGTGCCAGTAGTTCCCGTACTAGCGGGAGGAGCACAGATACGCAGTATTTT. This chain connects TRBV19 to TRBJ2-3, with 12 bases fitting TRBD2. The germline V gene has CDR1 LNHDA and CDR2 SQIVND (reference sequence). This CDR3 comprises 17 residues. V dropped 5 bases and J dropped 0; count of bases not matched to a gene: 6.

The rearrangement links TRBV11-2 to TRBJ2-5; D is unclear. The J call could be wrong; TRBJ2-7 is a better fit for the DNA end. CDR1 is SGHAT, CDR2 FQNNGV, per germline. CDR3 size: 13 residues. The CDR3 reads CASSPYPTYEQYF. In DNA, the CDR3 is TGTGCCAGCAGCCCTTATCCCACCTACGAGCAGTACTTC.

This clone appeared once. The chain carries TRBV7-2 and TRBJ2-3; TRBD2 agrees at 11 bases. V shed 4 bases, J shed 2 bases, and the junction held 11 bases outside the gene matches. The CDR3 is 18 residues long. Germline CDR1 and CDR2: SGHTA and FQGNSA. The CDR3 reads CASSSPRIAGGVTDTQYF. The CDR3 DNA reads TGTGCCAGCAGCTCGCCGAGAATAGCGGGAGGGGTCACAGATACGCAGTATTTT.

In this sample, this clone turned up a few times. The chain couples TRBV15 to TRBJ2-3; TRBD2 agrees at 12 bases. The CDR3 spans 14 residues. The J segment lost 7 bases and the V segment lost 5 bases, leaving 4 bases of the junction unmatched. CDR1 and CDR2 from the germline V gene are LNHNV and YYDKDF (reference sequence). The CDR3 nucleotides are TGTGCCACCAGCGAAACTAGCGGGAGGTATACGCAGTATTTT. This sequence encodes CATSETSGRYTQYF.

V and J are TRBV28 and TRBJ2-7; possible D gene TRBD1, 6 bases. Germline V gene lookup returns CDR1 MDHEN and CDR2 SYDVKM. The CDR3 loop spans 14 amino acids. V was pared by 8 bases and J by 5 bases, with 19 bases between. The CDR3 DNA reads TGTGCCAGCCATTTAGGTCCAGGGGCCCACGAGCAGTACTTC. Translation: CASHLGPGAHEQYF.

V is TRBV28 and J is TRBJ2-4; D is ambiguous. Between the trimmed V and J ends, which lost 5 bases and 0 bases, there was a span of 11 bases. The CDR3 runs 15 residues. CDR1 is MDHEN, CDR2 SYDVKM, per germline. DNA for the CDR3: TGTGCCAGCAGTCCACGACGGATAGCCAAAAACATTCAGTACTTC. This sequence encodes CASSPRRIAKNIQYF.